These 13 T cell receptor beta chains share one sample of origin, sequenced in a study of beta chain features in type 1 diabetes. For these TCRs, the target antigens are not known. Study outcomes and limitations: Shortening that was moderate but significant affected the TCRB CDR3s of Type 1 diabetes patients in all four CD4+ subsets.

TCRB transcripts that were expressed got sequenced, as all of the isolated RNA had been reverse transcribed. Using immunoSEQ multiplex PCR, the repertoire was profiled, and TCRdb retains in-frame clones only, with some absent. The profile shows 100,000 to 150,000 clones, 17% of them singletons. Sample: central memory CD4+ T cells from blood. All receptors derive from a young man with type 1 diabetes.

There are a few counts of this clone. V gene TRBV28 combines with J gene TRBJ1-4; the D is unclear. The germline gives CDR1 MDHEN, CDR2 SYDVKM. The CDR3 runs to 14 residues. Trimming left V 5 bases short and J 8 bases short, with 15 bases between. CDR3 DNA sequence: TGTGCCAGCAGTCCTGCGTCCGGGCTAGAAAAACTGTTTTTT. Translated, it gives CASSPASGLEKLFF.

This sequence joins TRBV5-1 and TRBJ2-5; a weak D match, TRBD1 (5 bases). Trimming stripped 4 bases from V and 3 bases from J, with 13 bases between. Germline V CDR1 and CDR2: SGHRS, YFSETQ. The CDR3 sequence is 14 residues long. DNA of the CDR3: TGCGCCAGCAGCCAAGACAGACCTGAAGAGACCCAGTACTTC. It translates to CASSQDRPEETQYF.

In this sample, this clone turned up once. The gene calls are TRBV7-6 and TRBJ2-2; possibly TRBD1 or TRBD2 for D (6 bases each). Germline values: CDR1 SGHVS, CDR2 FNYEAQ. CDR3 length equals 16 residues. The V and J ends lost 0 bases and 6 bases respectively, with 14 bases between them. For the CDR3, the DNA is TGTGCCAGCAGCTTAGCAGCAACAGGGAGGCCCGGGGAGCTGTTTTTT. Translating it yields CASSLAATGRPGELFF.

In its sample, this clone was seen a few times. The chain uses TRBV4-2 and TRBJ1-3; D unclear. Germline values: CDR1 LGHNA, CDR2 YNFKEQ. The V end lost 1 base, the J end lost 4 bases, and 11 bases lay between the germline ends. This CDR3 comprises 15 residues. The CDR3 sequence is CASSQASGQGNTIYF. The CDR3 bases are TGTGCCAGCAGCCAAGCTTCTGGTCAGGGAAACACCATATATTTT.

This clone was counted only a few times. The V and J genes are TRBV5-4 and TRBJ2-5; 11 bases fit TRBD1. CDR3 length: 17 residues. Germline values: CDR1 SGHNT, CDR2 YYREEE (reference sequence). The V gene end was trimmed by 5 bases and the J gene end by 3 bases; junction bases not matched to a gene: 12. For the CDR3, the DNA is TGTGCCAGCAGGCTGGACAGGGGGCGTAGTTGGGAAGAGACCCAGTACTTC. It translates to CASRLDRGRSWEETQYF.

The chain links TRBV9 to TRBJ1-6; tentatively, D is TRBD1 (5 bases). Deletions cut 0 bases from V and 7 bases from J, with 11 bases between. Germline V lookup: CDR1 SGDLS, CDR2 YYNGEE. This CDR3 is 15 amino acids long. In DNA form, the CDR3 reads TGTGCCAGCAGCGTAGAGGGGACTGGGAATTCACCCCTCCACTTT. This codes for CASSVEGTGNSPLHF. Full variable domain (remainder filled in from reference TRBV9 and TRBJ1-6): DSGVTQTPKHLITATGQRVTLRCSPRSGDLSVYWYQQSLDQGLQFLIQYYNGEERAKGNILERFSAQQFPDLHSELNLSSLELGDSALYFCASSVEGTGNSPLHFGNGTRLTVT.

This chain uses TRBV5-1 with TRBJ2-7; no reliable D call. The CDR3 has 15 amino acids. Trimming stripped 4 bases from V and 2 bases from J, with 16 bases between. The germline gives CDR1 SGHRS, CDR2 YFSETQ. The CDR3 loop is CASSALQRGTYEQYF. CDR3 sequence (DNA): TGCGCCAGCAGCGCTCTGCAGAGAGGAACCTACGAGCAGTACTTC.

This clone came up many times. This rearrangement joins TRBV28 to TRBJ2-7, with 7 bases fitting TRBD1. Germline V gene lookup returns CDR1 MDHEN and CDR2 SYDVKM. The CDR3 loop spans 13 amino acids. Germline trimming cut 6 bases from V and 3 bases from J; bases unmatched to any gene: 5. CDR3 sequence reads: CASSQTGNYEQYF. The CDR3 DNA sequence: TGTGCCAGCAGCCAGACAGGGAACTACGAGCAGTACTTC.

This clone has only a few counts. The genes are TRBV6-5 and TRBJ1-2; no firm D call. The germline gives CDR1 MNHEY, CDR2 SVGAGI. V was clipped by 6 bases and J by 7 bases, with 15 bases between them. The length of the CDR3 is 13 residues. CDR3 amino acids: CASSNSGRRGYTF. For the CDR3, the DNA is TGTGCCAGCAGCAACTCCGGTAGGCGTGGCTACACCTTC.

The chain joins TRBV5-1 to TRBJ1-1; no definite D call. Trimming left V 0 bases short and J 3 bases short, with 18 bases between. This CDR3 spans 17 amino acids. Germline V CDR1 and CDR2: SGHRS, YFSETQ. In DNA, the CDR3 is TGCGCCAGCAGCTTGGATCAAGAACGGGGTAAGCACACTGAAGCTTTCTTT. Translating gives CASSLDQERGKHTEAFF.

The rearrangement uses TRBV5-6 and TRBJ1-2, with D uncertain. The CDR3 spans 15 residues. V lost 4 bases to trimming and J lost 1 base, with 14 bases between them. CDR1 is SGHDT and CDR2 is YYEEEE in the germline V gene. CDR3 in amino acids: CASSRALSVNYGYTF. DNA for the CDR3: TGTGCCAGCAGCCGGGCTTTGTCGGTTAACTATGGCTACACCTTC.

This clone was detected a few times. The chain recombines TRBV29-1 with TRBJ2-5; 9 bases map to TRBD1. The V and J ends lost 5 bases and 1 base, in that order; junction bases with no gene match: 8. There are 15 residues in the CDR3. Germline V gene lookup returns CDR1 SQVTM and CDR2 ANQGSEA. The CDR3 DNA follows: TGCAGCGTTCACCACCCGGGACAGGGCCAAGAGACCCAGTACTTC. Its translation is CSVHHPGQGQETQYF.

CDR3: CASSWTGNYGYTF. The CDR3 DNA follows: TGTGCCAGCAGCTGGACAGGGAACTATGGCTACACCTTC. The V gene is TRBV27, the J gene TRBJ1-2; 8 bases are a match to TRBD1. This CDR3 spans 13 amino acids. With 6 bases clipped from V and 2 bases from J, the junction kept 2 bases outside the gene matches. Looked up from germline, CDR1 is MNHEY and CDR2 is SMNVEV (reference sequence).